Below, 21 T cell receptor beta chains from the same sample are listed, as sequenced in a study of T-cell memory formation after mild COVID-19. From the 5' RACE reads, TCRdb called clonotypes with MiXCR, one entry per CDR3 protein. The sample gives 90,000 to 120,000 distinct CDR3 sequences, 11% of which show up once; approximately 40% is in the top ten. Source material: PBMCs or a T cell subset sorted from them (not recorded which). The receptors here all came from a man between 18 and 35 years old who had mild COVID-19 (a few samples of this study predate the infection). Cell type and time point are not known.

The table lists this clonotype with a few counts. The chain is built from TRBV29-1 and TRBJ1-2; 8 bases map to TRBD1. Trimming removed 3 bases from V and 8 bases from J; junction bases left unmatched: 5. Per germline, CDR1 SQVTM and CDR2 ANQGSEA. CDR3 length: 12 amino acids. DNA of the CDR3: TGCAGCGTTGACCTCAGGGGGCAGGGCTACACCTTC. Amino acid sequence: CSVDLRGQGYTF.

The chain couples TRBV7-2 to TRBJ2-1; D is perhaps TRBD1 (5 bases). CDR1 is SGHTA and CDR2 is FQGNSA in the germline V gene. Trimming took off 2 bases at V and 6 bases at J, with 14 bases between the two ends. The CDR3 covers 15 residues. The CDR3 DNA reads TGTGCCAGCAGCTTAAGGGGTGGGCTTCCCAATGAGCAGTTCTTC. This encodes CASSLRGGLPNEQFF. The full variable domain, with the rest looked up from reference TRBV7-2 and TRBJ2-1, is GAGVSQSPSNKVTEKGKDVELRCDPISGHTALYWYRQSLGQGLEFLIYFQGNSAPDKSGLPSDRFSAERTGGSVSTLTIQRTQQEDSAVYLCASSLRGGLPNEQFFGPGTRLTVL.

This clonotype came up a few times. This chain's CDR3 is CSARTSGTYEQYF. For the CDR3, the DNA is TGCAGTGCTAGGACTAGCGGAACCTACGAGCAGTACTTC. This chain links TRBV20-1 with TRBJ2-7, with 9 bases lining up with TRBD2. The CDR3 runs 13 residues. V dropped 3 bases and J dropped 2; count of bases not matched to a gene: 2. Germline V gene sequence: CDR1 DFQATT, CDR2 SNEGSKA (reference sequence).

V is TRBV6-6 and J is TRBJ2-5; D is possibly TRBD1 (5 bases). Trimming shortened V by 0 bases and J by 5 bases, and 13 bases separated the two germline ends. Per the germline V gene, CDR1 is MNHNY and CDR2 is SVGAGI (reference sequence). CDR3 length: 15 residues. The CDR3 loop reads CASSYSSGRPETQYF. The CDR3 DNA reads TGTGCCAGCAGTTACTCCTCAGGGCGGCCGGAGACCCAGTACTTC.

This clonotype was seen a few times. This CDR3 is CAIRDPGQDYNEQFF. The CDR3 region has the DNA TGTGCCATCAGAGACCCGGGACAGGACTACAATGAGCAGTTCTTC. This rearrangement joins TRBV10-3 to TRBJ2-1; 8 bases match TRBD1. This CDR3 comprises 15 residues. The J segment lost 3 bases and the V segment lost 6 bases, leaving 7 bases of the junction unmatched. The germline V gene has CDR1 ENHRY and CDR2 SYGVKD.

The V and J genes are TRBV7-9 and TRBJ1-2; D gene unclear. CDR3 length equals 13 residues. V lost 4 bases to trimming and J lost 3 bases, with 9 bases between them. The V gene's germline CDR1 is SEHNR and CDR2 FQNEAQ (reference sequence). The CDR3 nucleotides are TGTGCCAGCAGCTCACCGGGAGACTATGGCTACACCTTC. This sequence encodes CASSSPGDYGYTF.

The V call is TRBV7-9, the J call TRBJ2-7; 8 bases fit TRBD1. V lost 8 bases, J lost 2 bases, and 2 bases stayed unmatched. The germline V gene encodes CDR1 SEHNR and CDR2 FQNEAQ (reference sequence). CDR3 length equals 12 residues. Here the CDR3 DNA reads TGTGCCAGCGGGACAGGAGCCTACGAGCAGTACTTC. Encoded protein: CASGTGAYEQYF.

In this sample, this clonotype turned up a few times. This chain connects TRBV7-2 to TRBJ1-6, with D unresolved. The CDR3 covers 14 residues. Trimming took off 5 bases at V and 7 bases at J, with 12 bases between the two ends. Germline assignment: CDR1 SGHTA and CDR2 FQGNSA. The CDR3 bases are TGTGCCAGCAGCCCGTACGACCGAAATTCACCCCTCCACTTT. Protein product: CASSPYDRNSPLHF.

The rearrangement uses TRBV12-3 or TRBV12-4 and TRBJ1-6; no clear D gene. The CDR3 is 15 residues long. The V end was cut by 5 bases, the J end by 3 bases, with 11 bases between. This CDR3 reads CASSTPGVYNSPLHF. DNA of the CDR3: TGTGCCAGCAGTACCCCGGGTGTCTATAATTCACCCCTCCACTTT.

This clonotype was counted only a few times. The chain's CDR3 is CASSFAVNTEAFF. The CDR3 nucleotides are TGTGCCAGCAGTTTCGCGGTGAACACTGAAGCTTTCTTT. The chain joins TRBV12-3 or TRBV12-4 to TRBJ1-1; the D is unclear. The V end lost 3 bases, the J end lost 0 bases, and 5 bases lay between the germline ends. The CDR3 sequence is 13 residues long.

This clonotype was counted only a few times. J is TRBJ2-5 and V is TRBV7-9; 11 positions match TRBD1. V lost 4 bases and J lost 5; bases outside the gene matches: 6. The CDR3 totals 15 residues. In germline, CDR1 is SEHNR, CDR2 FQNEAQ (reference sequence). The CDR3 DNA sequence: TGTGCCAGCAGCTCGCGGACAGGGGGCGTTGAGACCCAGTACTTC. It specifies CASSSRTGGVETQYF. The full variable domain, in which reference TRBV7-9 and TRBJ2-5 provide the parts outside the CDR3, is DTGVSQNPRHKITKRGQNVTFRCDPISEHNRLYWYRQTLGQGPEFLTYFQNEAQLEKSRLLSDRFSAERPKGSFSTLEIQRTEQGDSAMYLCASSSRTGGVETQYFGPGTRLLVL.

This clonotype has a handful of counts. This chain connects TRBV4-3 to TRBJ2-7; TRBD1 aligns across 7 bases. The CDR3 runs 14 residues. After removal of 4 bases from V and 0 bases from J, the junction contained 3 bases not matched to a gene. Germline CDR1 and CDR2: LGHNA and YSLEER. In DNA form, the CDR3 reads TGCGCCAGCAGCCCGACAGGGAACTCCTACGAGCAGTACTTC. Encoded protein: CASSPTGNSYEQYF.

This clonotype was picked up a small number of times. This chain links TRBV6-1 with TRBJ1-1; D gene ambiguous. Trimming took 5 bases from V and 1 from J, leaving 14 bases between them. The CDR3 spans 15 residues. Looked up from germline, CDR1 is MNHNS and CDR2 is SASEGT. DNA for the CDR3: TGTGCCAGCAGTTATCCCTGGGAAGAGAACACTGAAGCTTTCTTT. It is translated as CASSYPWEENTEAFF.

In this sample, this clonotype turned up a few times. V is TRBV28 and J is TRBJ1-6; no reliable D call. The germline gives CDR1 MDHEN, CDR2 SYDVKM. Between the trimmed V and J ends, which lost 3 bases and 0 bases, there was a span of 9 bases. The CDR3 is made up of 16 amino acids. CDR3 protein: CASSLSYSSYNSPLHF. CDR3 bases: TGTGCCAGCAGTTTGTCCTATAGCTCCTATAATTCACCCCTCCACTTT.

The genes are TRBV5-6 and TRBJ2-6; D might be TRBD2 (6 bases). The CDR3 consists of 18 residues. Deletions cut 3 bases from V and 0 bases from J, with 16 bases between. Germline V lookup: CDR1 SGHDT, CDR2 YYEEEE. Written as DNA, the CDR3 is TGTGCCAGCAGCTCGCGGGACTTATTACACTCTGGGGCCAACGTCCTGACTTTC. Encoded protein: CASSSRDLLHSGANVLTF.

This clonotype was recorded many times. This sequence joins TRBV11-1 and TRBJ1-1; no clear D gene. Germline assignment: CDR1 SGHAT and CDR2 FQDESV (reference sequence). V dropped 6 bases and J dropped 4 bases, with 15 bases sitting between them. The CDR3 extends over 14 amino acids. The CDR3 loop is CASSQPTVSTEAFF. The CDR3 DNA sequence: TGTGCCAGCAGTCAACCCACTGTGAGCACTGAAGCTTTCTTT.

This clonotype was detected only a few times. The chain joins TRBV28 to TRBJ2-5; D possibly uses TRBD1 or TRBD2 (5 bases each). V lost 5 bases and J 6 bases, leaving 19 bases between the germline ends. This CDR3 has 15 residues. Germline values: CDR1 MDHEN, CDR2 SYDVKM. The CDR3, as DNA: TGTGCCAGCAGTCTCACCCCGGTGGGGGAGAAGACCCAGTACTTC. Translating gives CASSLTPVGEKTQYF.

This clonotype was seen repeatedly, ten times or more. The CDR3 bases are TGTGCCATCAGTGAGTCGACAGGGTACGAGCAGTACGTC. Translating it yields CAISESTGYEQYV. The chain carries TRBV10-3 and TRBJ2-7, with 7 bases fitting TRBD1. CDR3 length: 13 amino acids. Germline V gives CDR1 ENHRY, CDR2 SYGVKD. J lost 4 bases, V lost 0 bases, and 0 bases had no gene match.

The rearrangement links TRBV4-2 to TRBJ1-2, with TRBD1 identical over 7 bases. Germline trimming cut 4 bases from V and 8 bases from J; bases unmatched to any gene: 4. The CDR3 loop spans 12 amino acids. The germline CDR1 and CDR2 sequences are LGHNA and YNFKEQ. CDR3 DNA: TGTGCCAGCAGCCCTACAGGGGACGGCTACACCTTC. Amino acids: CASSPTGDGYTF.

V gene TRBV7-3 combines with J gene TRBJ2-1; D unclear. Germline V gene data show CDR1 as SGHTA and CDR2 as FQGTGA. Trimming took 8 bases from V and 9 from J, leaving 14 bases between them. This CDR3 region has 12 residues. The CDR3 reads CASAGSAGEQFF. In DNA form, the CDR3 reads TGTGCCAGCGCAGGAAGTGCCGGTGAGCAGTTCTTC.

This clonotype was observed a few times. The rearrangement uses TRBV7-2 and TRBJ1-3, with 9 bases aligning to TRBD1. V shed 5 bases and J 0 bases; nucleotides not matched to a gene: 8. The CDR3 loop spans 17 amino acids. The V gene's germline CDR1 is SGHTA and CDR2 FQGNSA. The CDR3 sequence is CASSNGDRDSSGNTIYF. The CDR3 DNA sequence: TGTGCCAGCAGCAATGGGGACAGGGACAGCTCTGGAAACACCATATATTTT.